These T cell receptor beta chains were read from a single sample in a study of molecular identifiers for immune sequencing clone quantification. Each CDR3 protein gets one entry after TCRdb re-called the PCR reads with MiXCR. Of around 300,000 distinct CDR3 sequences in the sample, over 20% were seen once. Sequenced: naive CD8+ T cells from blood, with Jurkat cell RNA spiked in. The receptor source for this set is a human donor in good health. Some libraries in this study had Jurkat cell RNA spiked in. Both conserved end residues are part of each CDR3. Each record gives: J gene, V gene, clone size, D gene, CDR3 protein, CDR3 DNA. A D gene is named only where the DNA matches it firmly. Clone size is stated in some rows and not others, as once, few, many or a class when expanded.

TRBJ1-1 TRBV20-1 - TRBD1 CSALTGEDTEAFF TGCAGTGCCCTGACAGGGGAGGATACTGAAGCTTTCTTT
TRBJ2-7 TRBV21-1 once - CAGSKGSNYEQYF TGTGCCGGCAGCAAGGGCAGCAACTACGAGCAGTACTTC
TRBJ1-5 TRBV20-1 few - CSASAAENSNQPQHF TGCAGTGCGTCGGCGGCAGAAAATAGCAATCAGCCCCAGCATTTT
TRBJ2-7 TRBV3-1 - TRBD2 CASSQELGLAREQYF TGTGCCAGCAGCCAAGAACTGGGACTAGCCCGCGAGCAGTACTTC
TRBJ2-3 TRBV7-9 few - CASSSHPDKATDTQYF TGTGCCAGCAGCTCGCATCCGGACAAGGCCACAGATACGCAGTATTTT
TRBJ2-1 TRBV4-3 many - CASSQDSTGNEQFF TGCGCCAGCAGCCAAGACTCCACAGGGAATGAGCAGTTCTTC
TRBJ2-7 TRBV11-2 few TRBD1 CASSHSGTGRYEQYF TGTGCCAGCAGCCACTCCGGGACAGGACGCTACGAGCAGTACTTC
TRBJ2-3 TRBV5-6 few TRBD2 CASSSHRGGNADTQYF TGTGCCAGCAGCTCCCACCGGGGGGGCAACGCAGATACGCAGTATTTT
TRBJ2-5 TRBV27 - TRBD1 CASSSSGGAETQYF TGTGCCAGCAGTTCTTCAGGGGGCGCAGAGACCCAGTACTTC
TRBJ1-1 TRBV27 - - CASSFLPGENTEAFF TGTGCCAGCAGTTTTCTACCGGGGGAGAACACTGAAGCTTTCTTT
TRBJ2-7 TRBV5-8 - - CASTEIPPKTYEQYF TGTGCCAGCACCGAAATCCCCCCTAAGACCTACGAGCAGTACTTC
TRBJ2-2 TRBV7-8 few TRBD2 CASSFGRGGTNTGELFF TGTGCCAGCAGCTTTGGACGGGGGGGAACGAACACCGGGGAGCTGTTTTTT
TRBJ1-1 TRBV11-2 - - CASSLHAGNTEAFF TGTGCCAGCAGCTTACATGCTGGGAACACTGAAGCTTTCTTT
TRBJ2-5 TRBV12-3/TRBV12-4 few - CASTGTAGTQYF TGTGCCAGCACCGGGACGGCCGGGACCCAGTACTTC
TRBJ2-7 TRBV7-2 many - CASSLPGAGYEQYF TGTGCCAGCAGCTTACCGGGAGCAGGGTACGAGCAGTACTTC
TRBJ1-5 TRBV30 - TRBD1 CAWSDRGLGNQPQHF TGTGCCTGGAGCGACAGGGGGCTTGGAAATCAGCCCCAGCATTTT
TRBJ2-7 TRBV7-9 - - CASSSDRDRYEQYF TGTGCCAGCAGCTCGGACCGTGATAGGTACGAGCAGTACTTC
TRBJ2-2 TRBV4-1 many - CASSQERGTGELFF TGCGCCAGCAGCCAAGAACGGGGTACCGGGGAGCTGTTTTTT
TRBJ1-4 TRBV7-2 - - CASSFRRGVGTTNEKLSF TGTGCCAGCAGCTTCCGGCGGGGGGTAGGCACAACTAATGAAAAACTGTCTTTT
TRBJ1-2 TRBV4-3 - TRBD1 CASSLTRGAGGNYGYTF TGCGCCAGCAGCCTTACAAGGGGGGCAGGGGGCAACTATGGCTACACCTTC
TRBJ1-1 TRBV6-2/TRBV6-3 few - CASSYPRFLNTEAFF TGTGCCAGCAGTTACCCCCGATTTTTGAACACTGAAGCTTTCTTT
TRBJ1-4 TRBV20-1 few - CSARDQDGATNEKLFF TGCAGTGCTAGAGATCAGGACGGTGCAACTAATGAAAAACTGTTTTTT
TRBJ1-4 TRBV27 many TRBD1 CASSFGTGGEKLFF TGTGCCAGCAGTTTTGGGACAGGGGGTGAAAAACTGTTTTTT
TRBJ1-5 TRBV4-1 few - CASSQDLMGQPQHF TGCGCCAGCAGCCAAGATCTGATGGGACAGCCCCAGCATTTT
TRBJ2-3 TRBV28 many - CASTPKRLADTQYF TGTGCCAGCACCCCCAAGAGGCTCGCAGATACGCAGTATTTT
TRBJ1-2 TRBV3-1 many - CASSQVMTASGYGYTF TGTGCCAGCAGCCAAGTTATGACCGCTTCAGGCTATGGCTACACCTTC
TRBJ2-5 TRBV4-1 - - CASSHAEQETQYF TGCGCCAGCAGCCACGCGGAGCAGGAGACCCAGTACTTC
TRBJ2-7 TRBV13 many - CASSLEGLIYEQYF TGTGCCAGCAGCTTAGAGGGACTGATCTACGAGCAGTACTTC
TRBJ2-3 TRBV29-1 many - CSLGGGVTSTDTQYF TGCAGCCTTGGGGGGGGCGTAACTAGCACAGATACGCAGTATTTT
TRBJ2-7 TRBV7-2 - - CASSLSTYEQYF TGTGCCAGCAGCTTAAGTACTTACGAGCAGTACTTC
TRBJ2-2 TRBV13 - - CASSFDGSVIAGELFF TGTGCCAGCAGCTTCGATGGTTCCGTTATCGCCGGGGAGCTGTTTTTT
TRBJ2-7 TRBV2 - - CASSEVVPYEQYF TGTGCCAGCAGTGAGGTGGTACCCTACGAGCAGTACTTC
TRBJ1-5 TRBV28 - - CASRDQGNYQPQHF TGTGCCAGCAGGGATCAGGGGAACTATCAGCCCCAGCATTTT
TRBJ2-2 TRBV2 - TRBD1 CASSWTGDAGELFF TGTGCCAGCAGTTGGACAGGGGACGCCGGGGAGCTGTTTTTT
TRBJ2-3 TRBV2 few TRBD2 CASRATSGRTDTQYF TGTGCCAGCAGGGCGACTAGCGGCCGCACAGATACGCAGTATTTT
TRBJ1-5 TRBV28 many - CATRQKFSNQPQHF TGTGCCACCCGACAGAAATTTAGCAATCAGCCCCAGCATTTT
TRBJ2-7 TRBV6-5 many TRBD1 CASSQTGDEQYF TGTGCCAGCAGTCAGACAGGGGACGAGCAGTACTTC
TRBJ2-3 TRBV20-1 - TRBD2 CSAEPRSELAGTDTQYF TGCAGTGCTGAACCCAGGAGTGAACTAGCGGGCACAGATACGCAGTATTTT
TRBJ1-5 TRBV7-2 many - CASSLHSNQPQHF TGTGCCAGCTCTTTGCATAGCAATCAGCCCCAGCATTTT
TRBJ2-7 TRBV7-8 - - CASSLSSYERYF TGTGCCAGCAGCCTCAGCTCCTACGAGCGGTACTTC
TRBJ2-1 TRBV20-1 few - CSARRPDNEQFF TGCAGTGCTCGAAGGCCTGACAATGAGCAGTTCTTC
TRBJ2-7 TRBV7-9 once TRBD2 CASRPPTSGELYEQYF TGTGCCAGCCGCCCCCCCACTAGCGGGGAACTCTACGAGCAGTACTTC
TRBJ2-3 TRBV7-8 many - CASSLPNTDTQYF TGTGCCAGCAGCTTACCTAACACAGATACGCAGTATTTT
TRBJ2-3 TRBV19 - - CASSIAGHNTDTQYF TGTGCCAGTAGTATAGCGGGGCACAACACAGATACGCAGTATTTT
TRBJ2-5 TRBV13 - TRBD2 CASSLAVAGGLETQYF TGTGCCAGCAGCTTAGCTGTAGCGGGAGGGCTGGAGACCCAGTACTTC
TRBJ1-2 TRBV6-1 many - CASSEAVLANYGYTF TGTGCCAGCAGTGAAGCGGTCCTGGCTAACTATGGCTACACCTTC